A selection of T cell receptor beta chains follows, all from one sample in a study of T cell responses to AZD1222 COVID-19 vaccine. This table comes from immunoSEQ multiplex PCR, and its TCRdb copy is limited to in-frame clones, with some not included. This table holds around 130,000 clones, approximately 90% found once. The sample was peripheral blood, taken 28 days after the second dose of the MenACWY control vaccine. The receptors originated from an adult who received the MenACWY meningococcal vaccine as a control. Each CDR3 is given with its conserved first and last residue. The D gene is left open where the match is weak. Clone size is stated in some rows and not others, as once, few, many or a class when expanded.

d_gene | j_gene | abundance | v_gene | len | CDR3aa | CDR3nt
TRBD1 | TRBJ1-5 | NA | TRBV5-8 | 14 | CASSPNRGNQPQHF | TGTGCCAGCAGCCCAAACAGGGGGAATCAGCCCCAGCATTTT
NA | TRBJ2-6 | NA | TRBV3-1/TRBV3-2 | 18 | CASSLLRDGSSGANVLTF | TGTGCCAGCAGCCTCTTACGGGACGGCTCTTCTGGGGCCAACGTCCTGACTTTC
NA | TRBJ1-1 | NA | TRBV5-1 | 13 | CASSPQGNTEAFF | TGCGCCAGCAGCCCCCAGGGTAACACTGAAGCTTTCTTT
NA | TRBJ1-2 | NA | TRBV11-2 | 14 | CASSLIRQGHGYTF | TGTGCCAGCAGCTTAATACGTCAGGGGCATGGCTACACCTTC
NA | TRBJ1-1 | NA | TRBV5-4 | 13 | CASSSLTMTEAFF | TGTGCCAGCAGCTCCCTTACTATGACTGAAGCTTTCTTT
NA | TRBJ1-5 | NA | TRBV5-5 | 15 | CASSLTQGSNQPQHF | TGTGCCAGCAGCTTGACTCAGGGGAGCAATCAGCCCCAGCATTTT
TRBD2 | TRBJ2-2 | few | TRBV6-4 | 18 | CASSASARLAANTGELFF | TGTGCCAGCAGTGCCTCGGCCCGACTAGCGGCGAACACCGGGGAGCTGTTTTTT
TRBD2 | TRBJ2-1 | NA | TRBV24-1 | 16 | CATSEPGTSVSNEQFF | TGTGCCACCAGTGAGCCCGGGACTAGCGTTTCGAATGAGCAGTTCTTC
NA | TRBJ2-6 | NA | TRBV6-6 | 15 | CASSPLYSGANVLTF | TGTGCCAGCAGTCCACTTTACTCTGGGGCCAACGTCCTGACTTTC
TRBD1 | TRBJ1-6 | NA | TRBV14 | 14 | CASSLGQGAAPLHF | TGTGCCAGCAGCCTCGGACAGGGGGCGGCACCCCTCCACTTT
NA | TRBJ1-2 | NA | TRBV6-6 | 15 | CASSPSGAGGYGYTF | TGTGCCAGCAGTCCGTCGGGGGCTGGAGGCTATGGCTACACCTTC